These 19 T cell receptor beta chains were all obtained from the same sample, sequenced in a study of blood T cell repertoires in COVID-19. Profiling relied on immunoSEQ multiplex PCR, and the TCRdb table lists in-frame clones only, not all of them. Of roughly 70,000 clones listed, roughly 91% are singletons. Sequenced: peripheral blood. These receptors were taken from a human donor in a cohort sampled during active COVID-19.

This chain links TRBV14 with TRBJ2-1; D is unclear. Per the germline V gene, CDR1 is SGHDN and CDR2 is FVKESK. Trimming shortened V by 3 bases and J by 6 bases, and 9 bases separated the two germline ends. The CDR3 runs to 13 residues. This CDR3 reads CASSQWLLNEQFF. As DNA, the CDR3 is TGTGCCAGCAGCCAGTGGCTGCTCAATGAGCAGTTCTTC. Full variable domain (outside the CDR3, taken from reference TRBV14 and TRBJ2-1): EAGVTQFPSHSVIEKGQTVTLRCDPISGHDNLYWYRRVMGKEIKFLLHFVKESKQDESGMPNNRFLAERTGGTYSTLKVQPAELEDSGVYFCASSQWLLNEQFFGPGTRLTVL.

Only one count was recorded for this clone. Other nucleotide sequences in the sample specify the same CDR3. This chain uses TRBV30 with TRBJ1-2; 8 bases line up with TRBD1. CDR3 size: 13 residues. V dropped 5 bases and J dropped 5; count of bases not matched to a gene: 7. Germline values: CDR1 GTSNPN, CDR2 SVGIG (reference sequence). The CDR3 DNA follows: TGTGCCTGGCACCGGGACAGGCCTTATGGCTACACCTTC. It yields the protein CAWHRDRPYGYTF.

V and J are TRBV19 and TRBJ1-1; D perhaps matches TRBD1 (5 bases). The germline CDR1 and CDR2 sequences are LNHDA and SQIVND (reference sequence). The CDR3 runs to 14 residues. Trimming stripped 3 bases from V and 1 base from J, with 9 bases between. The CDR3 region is CASSMGPGNTEAFF. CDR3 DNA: TGTGCCAGTAGTATGGGGCCGGGGAACACTGAAGCTTTCTTT.

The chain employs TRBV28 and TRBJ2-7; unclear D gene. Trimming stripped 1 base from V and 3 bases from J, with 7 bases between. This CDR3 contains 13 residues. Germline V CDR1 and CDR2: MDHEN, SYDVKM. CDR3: CASSLLSDYEQYF. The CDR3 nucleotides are TGTGCCAGCAGTTTATTATCAGACTACGAGCAGTACTTC.

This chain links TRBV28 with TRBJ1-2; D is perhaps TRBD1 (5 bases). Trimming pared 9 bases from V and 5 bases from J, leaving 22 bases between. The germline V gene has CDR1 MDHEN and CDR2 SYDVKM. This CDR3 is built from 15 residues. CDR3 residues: CASTGRSPLLYGYTF. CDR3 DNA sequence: TGTGCCAGTACAGGACGTAGCCCACTGCTTTATGGCTACACCTTC.

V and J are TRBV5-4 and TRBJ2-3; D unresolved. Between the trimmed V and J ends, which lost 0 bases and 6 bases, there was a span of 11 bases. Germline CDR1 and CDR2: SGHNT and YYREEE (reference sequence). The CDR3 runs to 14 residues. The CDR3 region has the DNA TGTGCCAGCAGCTTGGCCAAGGTAGCTGATACGCAGTATTTT. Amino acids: CASSLAKVADTQYF.

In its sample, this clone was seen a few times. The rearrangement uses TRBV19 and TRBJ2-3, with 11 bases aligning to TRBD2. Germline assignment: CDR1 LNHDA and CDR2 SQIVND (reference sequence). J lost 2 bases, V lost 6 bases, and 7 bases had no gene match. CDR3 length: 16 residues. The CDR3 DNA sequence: TGTGCCAGTAGGCCCCTGGGACTAGCGGTCACAGATACGCAGTATTTT. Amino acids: CASRPLGLAVTDTQYF.

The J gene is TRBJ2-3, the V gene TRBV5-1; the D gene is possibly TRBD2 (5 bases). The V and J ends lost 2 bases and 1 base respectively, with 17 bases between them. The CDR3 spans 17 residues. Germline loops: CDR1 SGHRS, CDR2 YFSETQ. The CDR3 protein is CASSLTPSLSGTDTQYF. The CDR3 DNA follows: TGCGCCAGCAGCTTAACCCCTAGCCTCTCGGGCACAGATACGCAGTATTTT.

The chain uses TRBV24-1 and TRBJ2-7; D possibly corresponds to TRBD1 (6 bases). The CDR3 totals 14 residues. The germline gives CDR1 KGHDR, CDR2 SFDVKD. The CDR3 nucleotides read TGTGCCTCTAGCCGAGGGGACATCTCCCACGAGCAGTACGTC. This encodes CASSRGDISHEQYV.

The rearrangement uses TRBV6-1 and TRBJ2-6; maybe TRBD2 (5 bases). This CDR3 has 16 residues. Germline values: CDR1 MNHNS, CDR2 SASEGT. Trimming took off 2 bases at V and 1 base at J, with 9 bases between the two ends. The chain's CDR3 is CASSESEGSGANVLTF. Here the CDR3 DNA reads TGTGCCAGCAGTGAAAGTGAGGGATCTGGGGCCAACGTCCTGACTTTC.

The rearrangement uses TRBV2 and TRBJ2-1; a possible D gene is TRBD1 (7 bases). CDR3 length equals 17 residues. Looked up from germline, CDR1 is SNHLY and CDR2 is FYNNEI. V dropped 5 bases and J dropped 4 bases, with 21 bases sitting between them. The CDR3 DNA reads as TGTGCCAGCAGTCGTCTAACCCAGGGGGGTTCTTACAATGAGCAGTTCTTC. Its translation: CASSRLTQGGSYNEQFF. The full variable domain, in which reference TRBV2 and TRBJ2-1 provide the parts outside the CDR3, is EPEVTQTPSHQVTQMGQEVILRCVPISNHLYFYWYRQILGQKVEFLVSFYNNEISEKSEIFDDQFSVERPDGSNFTLKIRSTKLEDSAMYFCASSRLTQGGSYNEQFFGPGTRLTVL.

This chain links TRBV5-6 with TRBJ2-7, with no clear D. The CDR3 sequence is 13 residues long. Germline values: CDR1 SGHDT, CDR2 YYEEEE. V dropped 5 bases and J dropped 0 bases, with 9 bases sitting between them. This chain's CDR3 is CASSAVDSYEQYF. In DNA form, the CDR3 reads TGTGCCAGCAGTGCGGTGGACTCCTACGAGCAGTACTTC.

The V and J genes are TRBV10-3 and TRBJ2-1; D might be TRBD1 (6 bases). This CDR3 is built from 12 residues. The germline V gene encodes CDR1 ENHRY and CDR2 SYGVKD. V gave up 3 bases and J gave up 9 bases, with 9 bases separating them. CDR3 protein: CAISEQGSEQFF. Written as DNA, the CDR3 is TGTGCCATCAGTGAACAGGGTAGTGAGCAGTTCTTC.

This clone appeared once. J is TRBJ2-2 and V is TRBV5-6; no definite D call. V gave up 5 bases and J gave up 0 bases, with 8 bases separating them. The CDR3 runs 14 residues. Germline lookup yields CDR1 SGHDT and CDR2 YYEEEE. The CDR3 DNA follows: TGTGCCAGCAGGTACCTACCGAACACCGGGGAGCTGTTTTTT. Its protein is CASRYLPNTGELFF.

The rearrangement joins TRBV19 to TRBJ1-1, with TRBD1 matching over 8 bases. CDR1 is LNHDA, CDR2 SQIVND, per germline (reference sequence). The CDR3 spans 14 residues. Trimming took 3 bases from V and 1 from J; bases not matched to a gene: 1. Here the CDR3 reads CASSIQGANTEAFF. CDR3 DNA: TGTGCCAGTAGTATCCAGGGGGCGAACACTGAAGCTTTCTTT.

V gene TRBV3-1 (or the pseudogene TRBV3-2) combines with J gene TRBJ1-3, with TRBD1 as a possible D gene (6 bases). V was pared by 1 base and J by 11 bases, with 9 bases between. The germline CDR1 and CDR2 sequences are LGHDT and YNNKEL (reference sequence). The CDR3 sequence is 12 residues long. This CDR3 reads CASSQGQDPIYF. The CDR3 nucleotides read TGTGCCAGCAGCCAAGGACAGGACCCCATATATTTT.

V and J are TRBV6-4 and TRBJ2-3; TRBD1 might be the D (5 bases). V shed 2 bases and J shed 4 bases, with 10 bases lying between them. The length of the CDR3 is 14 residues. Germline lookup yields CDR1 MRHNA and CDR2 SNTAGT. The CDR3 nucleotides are TGTGCCAGCAGTGACGATAAAGGGGCAGATACGCAGTATTTT. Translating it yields CASSDDKGADTQYF.

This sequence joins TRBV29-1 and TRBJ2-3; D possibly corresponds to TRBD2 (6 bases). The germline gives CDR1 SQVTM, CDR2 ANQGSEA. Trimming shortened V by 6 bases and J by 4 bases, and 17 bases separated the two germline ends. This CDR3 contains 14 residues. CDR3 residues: CSVLGWTNADTQYF. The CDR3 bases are TGCAGCGTGCTCGGATGGACTAACGCAGATACGCAGTATTTT.

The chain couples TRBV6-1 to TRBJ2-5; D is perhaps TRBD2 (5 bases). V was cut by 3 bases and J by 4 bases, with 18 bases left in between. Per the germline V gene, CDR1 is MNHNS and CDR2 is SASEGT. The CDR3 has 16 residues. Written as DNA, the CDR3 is TGTGCCAGCAGTGATTCCGACCCCCGGGGTGGAGAGACCCAGTACTTC. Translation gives CASSDSDPRGGETQYF.